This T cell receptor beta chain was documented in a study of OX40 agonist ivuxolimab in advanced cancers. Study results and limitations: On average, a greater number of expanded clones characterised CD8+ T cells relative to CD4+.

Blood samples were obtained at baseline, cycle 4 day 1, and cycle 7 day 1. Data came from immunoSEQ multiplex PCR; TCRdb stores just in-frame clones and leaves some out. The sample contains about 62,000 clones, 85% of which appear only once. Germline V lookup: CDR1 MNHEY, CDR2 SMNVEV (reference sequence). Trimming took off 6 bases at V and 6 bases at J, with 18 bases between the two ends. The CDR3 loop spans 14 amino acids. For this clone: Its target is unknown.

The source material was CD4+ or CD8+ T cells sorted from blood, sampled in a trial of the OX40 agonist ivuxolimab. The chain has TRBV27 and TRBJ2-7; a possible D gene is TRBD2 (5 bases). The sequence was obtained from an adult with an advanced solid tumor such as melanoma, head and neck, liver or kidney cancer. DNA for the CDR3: TGTGCCAGCAGGCGGACTCTCGATGGGGTCGAGCAGTACTTC. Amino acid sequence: CASRRTLDGVEQYF.